This T cell receptor (beta chain) was captured in a study of blood T cell repertoires in COVID-19. Study-wide background: PBMCs, B-cell-depleted T cells, or T cells were the source of the cDNA or gDNA that made up the material.

The CDR3 runs to 15 residues. Germline V lookup: CDR1 SNHLY, CDR2 FYNNEI. Trimming at V came to 8 bases and at J to 10 bases, leaving 12 bases not matched to a gene. Original analysis: For nucleated cells, counts were estimated from reference gene primer amplification. Sequencing was performed with immunoSEQ multiplex PCR; in TCRdb, only in-frame clones are kept and a portion is missing. For V, J and clone size, that table is used; D and trimming come from the DNA. In the table there are hundreds of thousands of clones, around 90% of which are singletons. Specimen: PBMCs or T cells enriched from blood (not recorded which). The source is a woman aged 30 to 39 who had recovered from COVID-19. The chain joins TRBV2 to TRBJ1-6, with TRBD1 identical over 9 bases. CDR3 sequence (DNA): TGTGCCAGCTCGTACCCAAGGACAGGGGAATCACCCCTCCACTTT. Its translation is CASSYPRTGESPLHF.